Each of the 8 T cell receptor beta chains below was sequenced from the same sample in a study of T-cell reconstitution after alpha-beta-depleted transplantation in children. Using unique molecular identifiers, the investigators prepared the TCRbeta library. One entry per CDR3 protein results from TCRdb running MiXCR on the PCR reads. The repertoire holds hundreds of thousands of distinct CDR3 sequences, with less than 20% as singletons. This material consisted of PBMCs, mostly from graft donor cells, taken 360 days after TCRalphabeta/CD19-depleted stem cell transplant. Receptor source: a male patient aged 5 to 17 who had a stem cell transplant for acute lymphoblastic leukemia, so the T cells may come from the graft donor.

The rearrangement joins TRBV5-6 to TRBJ2-7, with D hard to call. The CDR3 length is 18 residues. Trimming removed 1 base at V and 0 bases at J, with 20 bases between. CDR1 is SGHDT, CDR2 YYEEEE, per germline. The CDR3 loop reads CASSLYFLKQAFSYEQYF. As DNA, the CDR3 is TGTGCCAGCAGCTTGTATTTCCTCAAGCAGGCATTCTCCTACGAGCAGTACTTC.

This clonotype turned up a few times. This chain joins TRBV3-1 and TRBJ2-2; no clear D. V lost 7 bases and J 3 bases, leaving 9 bases between the germline ends. The CDR3 has 13 residues. Germline V lookup: CDR1 LGHDT, CDR2 YNNKEL (reference sequence). CDR3: CASNPEDTGELFF. The CDR3, as DNA: TGTGCCAGCAACCCAGAAGACACCGGGGAGCTGTTTTTT.

This clonotype was counted only a few times. The chain joins TRBV24-1 to TRBJ2-3; perhaps D is TRBD1 or TRBD2 (5 bases each). V was trimmed by 0 bases and J by 1 base, leaving 7 bases between them. Germline values: CDR1 KGHDR, CDR2 SFDVKD. This CDR3 has 15 residues. CDR3 protein: CATSDLRDRTDTQYF. DNA for the CDR3: TGTGCCACCAGTGATTTGAGGGACCGCACAGATACGCAGTATTTT.

The chain employs TRBV20-1 and TRBJ1-1; D unresolved. This CDR3 has 14 amino acids. With 5 bases removed from V and 0 bases from J, the gap between germline ends came to 13 bases. From germline, CDR1 is DFQATT and CDR2 SNEGSKA (reference sequence). CDR3 protein: CSAGPDFLNTEAFF. In DNA form, the CDR3 reads TGCAGTGCTGGACCTGACTTCCTGAACACTGAAGCTTTCTTT.

In its sample, this clonotype was seen a few times. This chain connects TRBV7-2 to TRBJ1-2, with no clear D. Trimming cost V 4 bases and J 7 bases, with 13 bases left between them. CDR3 length equals 13 residues. The germline gives CDR1 SGHTA, CDR2 FQGNSA. CDR3 nucleotides: TGTGCCAGCAGCTCTCTACGGACGGCTGGCTACACCTTC. Translating gives CASSSLRTAGYTF.

The chain links TRBV9 to TRBJ1-2, with D uncertain. This CDR3 comprises 18 residues. Looked up from germline, CDR1 is SGDLS and CDR2 is YYNGEE. Between the trimmed V and J ends, which lost 4 bases and 5 bases, there was a span of 27 bases. The chain's CDR3 is CASSPQITVLKGIYGYTF. For the CDR3, the DNA is TGTGCCAGCAGCCCCCAAATAACAGTCCTCAAAGGGATTTATGGCTACACCTTC.

About this clonotype itself: This sequence may be a read error, since a much larger clone differs from it by one base. Likely a read error: the CDR3 ends without its conserved phenylalanine or tryptophan. This chain links TRBV24-1 with TRBJ2-1, with 7 positions matching TRBD2. The V and J ends lost 0 bases and 3 bases, in that order; junction bases with no gene match: 4. The CDR3 loop spans 16 amino acids. Germline V gives CDR1 KGHDR, CDR2 SFDVKD. The CDR3 DNA sequence: TGTGCCACCAGTGATTTGAACAGCGGGAACTACAATGAGCAGTTCTTG. This gives the protein CATSDLNSGNYNEQFL.

This clonotype was observed a few times. J is TRBJ2-2 and V is TRBV29-1; D is undetermined. Germline V gives CDR1 SQVTM, CDR2 ANQGSEA. The CDR3 totals 13 residues. The V end was cut by 5 bases, the J end by 0 bases, with 7 bases between. CDR3 region: CSVLLANTGELFF. The CDR3 DNA sequence: TGCAGCGTTCTATTGGCGAACACCGGGGAGCTGTTTTTT.